Sequencing of this T cell receptor (beta chain) was carried out in a study of blood T cell repertoires in COVID-19. Across the study: Collection of acute and convalescent COVID-19 samples took place in the United States, Italy and Spain. From T cells, B-cell-depleted T cells, or PBMCs came the material, which was cDNA or gDNA.

The V and J ends lost 6 bases and 6 bases respectively, with 11 bases between them. Per germline, CDR1 LNHDA and CDR2 SQIVND (reference sequence). The CDR3 covers 12 residues. In the study's own analysis: The authors estimated nucleated cell counts from reference gene primer amplification. Here immunoSEQ multiplex PCR was the method, and the copy in TCRdb shows in-frame clones only, minus some. V, J and clone size reflect that table, while D and trimming were determined from the DNA. In the table there are over 250,000 clones, 80% to 90% of which are singletons. The source is a woman in her 70s with acute or convalescent COVID-19. This rearrangement joins TRBV19 to TRBJ1-1; D ambiguous. Sequences were obtained from peripheral blood. In DNA form, the CDR3 reads TGTGCCAGTAGCGGGGTTATCGCTGAAGCTTTCTTT. It is translated as CASSGVIAEAFF.